This T cell receptor beta chain was recovered during a study of tumour-infiltrating T cells in Burkitt lymphoma. Germline V gene data show CDR1 as LNHDA and CDR2 as SQIVND (reference sequence). The junction had 8 bases not matched to a gene; V was cut back by 4 bases and J by 8 bases. The CDR3 has 15 amino acids. Method: immunoSEQ multiplex PCR; TCRdb's copy keeps in-frame clones and lacks some. The table has 2,000 to 2,500 clones, roughly 14% seen once. The TCR sequence derives from a human donor with Burkitt lymphoma. The sequenced material came from tumor tissue. This chain uses TRBV19 with TRBJ2-1, with 10 nucleotides matching TRBD1. The CDR3 bases are TGTGCCAGTAGTAGCGGACAGGGGGGGGAGGATGAGCAGTTCTTC. It yields the protein CASSSGQGGEDEQFF. Variable domain in full (rest from reference TRBV19 and TRBJ2-1): DGGITQSPKYLFRKEGQNVTLSCEQNLNHDAMYWYRQDPGQGLRLIYYSQIVNDFQKGDIAEGYSVSREKKESFPLTVTSAQKNPTAFYLCASSSGQGGEDEQFFGPGTRLTVL.